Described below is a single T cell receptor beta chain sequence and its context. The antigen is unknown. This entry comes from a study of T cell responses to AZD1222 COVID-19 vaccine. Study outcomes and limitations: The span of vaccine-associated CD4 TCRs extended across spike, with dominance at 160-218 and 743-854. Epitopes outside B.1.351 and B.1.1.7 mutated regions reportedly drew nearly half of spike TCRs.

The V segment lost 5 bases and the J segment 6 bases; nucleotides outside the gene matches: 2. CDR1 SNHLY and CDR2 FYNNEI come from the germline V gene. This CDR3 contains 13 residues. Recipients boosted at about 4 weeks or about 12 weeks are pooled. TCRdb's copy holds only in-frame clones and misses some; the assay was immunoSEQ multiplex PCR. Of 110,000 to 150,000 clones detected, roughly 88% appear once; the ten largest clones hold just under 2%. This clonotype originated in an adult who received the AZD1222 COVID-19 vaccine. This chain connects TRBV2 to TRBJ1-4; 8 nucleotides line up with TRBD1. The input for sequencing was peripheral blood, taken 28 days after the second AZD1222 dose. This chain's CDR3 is CASSSTGDEKLFF. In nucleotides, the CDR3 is TGTGCCAGCAGTTCGACAGGGGATGAAAAACTGTTTTTT.